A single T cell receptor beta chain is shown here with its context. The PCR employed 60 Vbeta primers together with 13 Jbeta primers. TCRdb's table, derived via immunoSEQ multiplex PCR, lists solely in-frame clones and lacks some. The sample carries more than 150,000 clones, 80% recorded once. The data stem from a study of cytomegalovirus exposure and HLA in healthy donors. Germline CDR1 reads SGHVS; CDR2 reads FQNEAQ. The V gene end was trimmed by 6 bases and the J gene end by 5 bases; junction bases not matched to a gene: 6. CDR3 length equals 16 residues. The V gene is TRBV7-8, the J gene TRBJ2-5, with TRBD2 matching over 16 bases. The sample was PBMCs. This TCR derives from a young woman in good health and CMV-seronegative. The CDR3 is CASRRGTSGGAETQYF. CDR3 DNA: TGTGCCAGCAGGCGAGGGACTAGCGGGGGGGCGGAGACCCAGTACTTC.